The T cell receptor (beta chain) described here comes from a study of beta chain features in type 1 diabetes. Study-wide results and limits: The study found moderately but significantly shorter TCRB CDR3s in all four CD4+ subsets of Type 1 diabetes patients.

Reverse transcription of all isolated RNA meant that expressed TCRB transcripts were sequenced. Naive, central memory and regulatory T cell samples produced a mean of approximately 3.9 million reads. TCRdb's copy holds only in-frame clones and misses some; the assay was immunoSEQ multiplex PCR. The repertoire holds more than 250,000 clones, with around 21% as singletons. This clone was picked up one time. What it recognizes is unknown. From germline, CDR1 is MGHDK and CDR2 SYGVNS. This CDR3 comprises 13 residues. The J segment lost 7 bases and the V segment lost 6 bases, leaving 7 bases of the junction unmatched.

Source material: naive CD4+ T cells from blood. This TCR came from a woman aged 40 to 50 with type 1 diabetes. The chain couples TRBV25-1 to TRBJ1-2, with 8 bases matching TRBD1. Written as DNA, the CDR3 is TGTGCCAGCAGCAGGACAGGGCCGAGTGGCTACACCTTC. This translates into CASSRTGPSGYTF.